This TCR beta chain emerged from a study of T cell clones after liver transplantation (dated by TCRdb to the late 2010s). As for the study more broadly: ITN030ST, the source of the samples, was a randomized trial that attempted immunosuppression withdrawal within 2 years of liver transplantation. Donor-reactive T cell clones were identified by TCRbeta sequencing after a pre-transplant mixed lymphocyte reaction and then tracked in post-transplant blood. Third party-reactive TCRbeta sequences from pre-transplant MLRs were also identified as an antigen-independent comparator for donor-reactive sequences. Three of the eight recipients were HCV-positive; the others were transplanted for non-autoimmune, non-viral indications. No induction therapy was given to the subjects, and standard immunosuppression was administered until randomization at 12-24 months post-transplant. Tolerance meant complete immunosuppression withdrawal for at least one year without liver enzymes rising beyond twice the upper limit of normal. Blood samples were collected pre-transplant, then pre-randomization ahead of withdrawal, and finally post-randomization once withdrawal had either been completed or failed. A cohort of 8 liver transplant recipients was studied, of whom 3 were classified as tolerant and 5 as non-tolerant.

According to the germline V gene, CDR1 reads KGHSH and CDR2 reads LQKENI. Relative to germline, V is 2 bases shorter and J is 1 base shorter, with 14 bases between their ends. The CDR3 contains 16 residues, cysteine and phenylalanine counted. The DNA shown is the 48-base CDR3, in frame from base 1. Points the paper makes about the study in general: Low numbers of available donor cells limited the measurable donor-reactive repertoire in two subjects. When repertoire turnover was taken into account, detection of donor-reactive sequences was significantly reduced in 7 of 8 subjects for CD4 and in 8 of 8 subjects for CD8. The conclusions were considered preliminary, being limited by small, heterogeneous patient numbers and non-standardized post-transplant time points. Since no allograft tissue specimens were available, donor-reactive T cells may have migrated into the graft instead of being deleted. In 5 of 8 subjects, circulating donor-reactive CD4 TCRbeta sequences decreased significantly after transplant, regardless of tolerance or HCV status. A greater decline was seen for donor-reactive sequences than for third party-reactive sequences, suggesting partial antigen-specific deletion unrelated to withdrawal success.

Thawed unstimulated PBMCs were stained for CD3, CD4 and CD8 and FACS-sorted into CD3+CD4+ and CD3+CD8+ populations. All 8 studied subjects were randomized to immunosuppression withdrawal. Genomic DNA was isolated with the Qiagen DNeasy Blood and Tissue Kit. This clone was counted a few times. Its target antigen remains unknown. Base qualities are not at hand, and no much larger clone is one base apart. Using immunoSEQ, frozen genomic DNA was subjected to high-throughput TCRbeta CDR3 sequencing, a process that included PCR amplification, mapping, bias correction and internal controls. Turning to the authors' computational methods: Productive rearrangements were kept, and unique TCRbeta sequences were defined by CDR3 nucleotide sequence plus V and J gene. For a sequence to be called donor-reactive, it needed a frequency of at least 0.01% and at least 5-fold expansion in CFSE-low cells compared with unstimulated pre-transplant cells. Minimum frequency thresholds were set for each subject on the basis of the unstimulated sample with the lowest template count, so that a detection power of at least 90% was ensured. Repertoire turnover was measured by Jensen-Shannon divergence between the top 1000 TCRbeta sequences post- and pre-transplant. Changes in detection of donor-reactive sequences were assessed with two-sided Fisher's exact tests. TCRdb carries this immuneACCESS record with in-frame sequences only. Its versions omit some clonotypes, under half of them owing to an unresolved V gene in the studies checked, with the rest unexplained. V and J calls and clone size are copied from that table; D and trimming were computed from the DNA. The table for this sample lists tens of thousands of clones; approximately 70% of them were counted only once. Over 2.5% of the sample goes to the ten largest clones.

In this chain, TRBV18 is recombined with TRBJ1-2, with the D gene too uncertain to name. This specimen was CD4+ T cells from blood, taken at the roughly 16-month timepoint. This clonotype was sampled from a human patient who received a liver transplant. The graft donor may be the source of some T cells after a transplant. The base sequence is TGTGCCAGCTCACCAAGGCAGGTTCTAAATAACTATGGCTACACCTTC. Translated, this is CASSPRQVLNNYGYTF.